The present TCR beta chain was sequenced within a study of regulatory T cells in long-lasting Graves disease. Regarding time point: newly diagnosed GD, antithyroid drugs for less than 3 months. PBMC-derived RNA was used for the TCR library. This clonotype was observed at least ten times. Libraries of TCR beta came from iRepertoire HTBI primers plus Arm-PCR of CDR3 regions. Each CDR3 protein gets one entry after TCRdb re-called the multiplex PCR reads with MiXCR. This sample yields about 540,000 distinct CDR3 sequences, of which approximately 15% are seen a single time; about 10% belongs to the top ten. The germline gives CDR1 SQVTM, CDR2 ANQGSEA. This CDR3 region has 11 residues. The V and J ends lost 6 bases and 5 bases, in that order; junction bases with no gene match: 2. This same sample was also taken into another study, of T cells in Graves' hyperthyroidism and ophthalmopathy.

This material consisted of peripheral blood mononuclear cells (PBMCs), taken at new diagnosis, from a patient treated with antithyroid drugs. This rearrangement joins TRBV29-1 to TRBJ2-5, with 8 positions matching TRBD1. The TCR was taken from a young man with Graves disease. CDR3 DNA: TGCAGCGTGGACAGGGCTGAGACCCAGTACTTC. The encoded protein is CSVDRAETQYF.